This entry concerns a single TCR beta chain. This clonotype turned up a few times. It has no known antigen specificity. The input lacks base qualities; no much larger clone sits a single base away. These data belong to a study of T-cell memory formation after mild COVID-19 (dated by TCRdb to the early 2020s). For context, the study as a whole: Most TCR sequence clusters were specific to one of the two donors. The cohort comprised two young, previously healthy adult volunteers, one female and one male. Longitudinal TCRalpha and TCRbeta repertoire sequencing tracked T-cell clones expanding and contracting after mild COVID-19 in a couple of donors. Results and caveats for the whole study, not just this receptor: Whether the second-wave clones peaking on day 37 were SARS-CoV-2 specific was not confirmed. Some responding clones were detected in pre-infection memory, which suggested that pre-existing cross-reactive memory T cells had joined the SARS-CoV-2 response. The study included only a couple of mild cases, and larger cohorts that include severe cases with pre-infection samples were judged to be necessary. Clones contracting from day 15 to 85 had balanced CD4/CD8 phenotypes, while a second wave expanding from day 15 to 37 was biased towards CD4+. Contracting CD4+ clones were found mainly in CM and EM memory subsets, while CD8+ clones were enriched in EMRA.

V and J are truncated by 2 bases and 0 bases respectively, leaving an intervening sequence of 17 bases. Spanning cysteine to phenylalanine, the CDR3 consists of 18 amino acids. Here the CDR3 DNA is all that survives: 54 bases in frame from base 1. CDR1 MNHNS and CDR2 SASEGT were looked up in the germline V gene. This sample was sequenced with an Illumina NovaSeq 6000. TCRalpha and TCRbeta cDNA libraries were built by 5'RACE with constant-segment primers, adding sample barcodes and unique molecular identifiers. Trizol reagent was used to extract RNA from every sample. Libraries were amplified in two PCR steps, with a second sample barcode and Illumina TruSeq adapters added in the second step. Libraries were sequenced on an Illumina NovaSeq with 2 x 150 bp paired-end reads. Regarding the original processing steps: Demultiplexing of reads and collapsing into UMI-guided consensus sequences were performed with migec v1.2.7. Using mixcr v2.1.11, UMI consensuses were aligned to TRA and TRB V and J templates and then assembled into clonotypes. Expanded or contracted clonotypes were those called significant by both edgeR and NoisET, with noise models trained on biological replicates. For edgeR calls, the cutoffs were a false discovery rate-adjusted p below 0.01 and a log2 fold-change threshold of 1. PCA with hierarchical clustering of max-normalized trajectories of the 1000 most abundant clonotypes was used as exploratory dynamics analysis. Separately sequenced CD4+ and CD8+ repertoires were used to assign a CD4 or CD8 phenotype to each responding clone. Starting from the raw public reads, TCRdb applied fastp trimming at Q25, assembled clones with MiXCR and retained in-frame beta chains. A single entry per CDR3 protein holds the most common genes and DNA from its merged rows. Clone size and V and J calls follow TCRdb, not the original study. Recorded for this sample are about 110,000 distinct CDR3 sequences; 18% of them occurred a single time. Over 4.5% of the sample rests with the top ten.

PBMCs were isolated by Ficoll-Paque density gradient centrifugation. In this chain, TRBV6-1 is recombined with TRBJ1-3; the D gene is not confidently resolved. The TCR sequence derives from a young man who had mild COVID-19 (a few samples of this study predate the infection). The sample titles of this study are shuffled in the database, so cell type and time point are left out; the donor was told from shared clones. The sequenced material came from PBMCs or a T cell subset sorted from them (not recorded which). The sequenced DNA: TGTGCCAGCAGTGAATACTGGAGGAAGGCCGCCTCTGGAAACACCATATATTTT. The translation is CASSEYWRKAASGNTIYF.